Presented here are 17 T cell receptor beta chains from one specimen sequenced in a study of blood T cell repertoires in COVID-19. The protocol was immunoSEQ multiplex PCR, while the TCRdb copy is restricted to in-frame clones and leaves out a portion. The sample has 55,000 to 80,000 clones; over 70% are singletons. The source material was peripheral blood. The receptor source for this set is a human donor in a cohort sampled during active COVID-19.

This chain's CDR3 is CASSQDPGTSGFF. The CDR3 nucleotides read TGTGCCAGCAGCCAAGATCCCGGGACTAGCGGTTTCTTC. The chain carries TRBV3-1 (or the pseudogene TRBV3-2) and TRBJ2-1; TRBD2 matches at 11 bases. CDR1 is LGHDT, CDR2 YNNKEL, per germline (reference sequence). This CDR3 is built from 13 residues. Losses at the gene ends were 0 bases for V and 16 bases for J; bases not matched to a gene: 5.

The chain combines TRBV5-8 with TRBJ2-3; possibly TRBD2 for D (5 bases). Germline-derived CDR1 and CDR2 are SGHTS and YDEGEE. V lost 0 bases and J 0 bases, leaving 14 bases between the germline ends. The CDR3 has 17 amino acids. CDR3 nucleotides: TGTGCCAGCAGCTTGGGTTGGACGGACTTTAGCACAGATACGCAGTATTTT. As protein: CASSLGWTDFSTDTQYF.

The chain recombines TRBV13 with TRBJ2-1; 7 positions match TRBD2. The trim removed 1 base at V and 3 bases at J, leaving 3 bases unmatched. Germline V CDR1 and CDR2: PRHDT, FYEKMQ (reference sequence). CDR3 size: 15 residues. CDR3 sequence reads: CASSLATGGYNEQFF. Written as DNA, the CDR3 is TGTGCCAGCAGCTTAGCTACGGGAGGCTACAATGAGCAGTTCTTC.

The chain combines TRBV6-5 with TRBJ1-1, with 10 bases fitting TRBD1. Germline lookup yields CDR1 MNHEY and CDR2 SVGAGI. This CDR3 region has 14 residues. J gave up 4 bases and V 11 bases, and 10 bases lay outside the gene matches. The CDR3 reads CAGRQGATGTEAFF. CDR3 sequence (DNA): TGTGCCGGAAGACAGGGGGCTACGGGCACTGAAGCTTTCTTT.

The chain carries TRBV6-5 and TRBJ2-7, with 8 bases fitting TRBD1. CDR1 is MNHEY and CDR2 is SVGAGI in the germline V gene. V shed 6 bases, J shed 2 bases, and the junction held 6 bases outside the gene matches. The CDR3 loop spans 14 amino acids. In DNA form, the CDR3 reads TGTGCCAGCAGAGGACAGGGTGATACCTACGAGCAGTACTTC. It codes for CASRGQGDTYEQYF.

For the CDR3, the DNA is TGCGCCAGCAGACCGGGACTAGTGTCCTACGAGCAGTACTTC. It specifies CASRPGLVSYEQYF. The chain carries TRBV10-2 and TRBJ2-7; TRBD2 matches 8 bases. Germline assignment: CDR1 WSHSY and CDR2 SAAADI. This CDR3 has 14 amino acids. Trimming removed 6 bases from V and 1 base from J; junction bases left unmatched: 5.

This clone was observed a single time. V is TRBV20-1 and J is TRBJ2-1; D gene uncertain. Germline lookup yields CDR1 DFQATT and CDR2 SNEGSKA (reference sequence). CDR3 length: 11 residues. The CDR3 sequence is CSLSSYNEQFF. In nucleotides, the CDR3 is TGCAGCCTGAGCTCCTACAATGAGCAGTTCTTC.

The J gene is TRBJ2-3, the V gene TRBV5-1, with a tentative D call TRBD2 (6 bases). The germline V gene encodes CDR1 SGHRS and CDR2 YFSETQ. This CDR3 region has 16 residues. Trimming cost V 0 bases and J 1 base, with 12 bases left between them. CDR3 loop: CASSLEGTGGTDTQYF. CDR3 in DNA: TGCGCCAGCAGCTTGGAGGGGACGGGGGGCACAGATACGCAGTATTTT.

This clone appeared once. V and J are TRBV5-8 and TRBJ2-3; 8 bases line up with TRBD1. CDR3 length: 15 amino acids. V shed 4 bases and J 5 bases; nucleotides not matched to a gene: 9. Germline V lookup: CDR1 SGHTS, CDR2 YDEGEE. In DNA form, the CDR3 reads TGTGCCAGCAGCCTTGGGACAGGCGGCGGAGATACGCAGTATTTT. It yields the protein CASSLGTGGGDTQYF.

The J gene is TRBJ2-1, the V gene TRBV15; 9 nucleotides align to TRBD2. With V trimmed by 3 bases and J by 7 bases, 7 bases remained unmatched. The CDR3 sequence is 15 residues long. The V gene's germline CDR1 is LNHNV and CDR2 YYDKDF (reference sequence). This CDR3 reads CATSRGLAGLNEQFF. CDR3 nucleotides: TGTGCCACCAGCAGGGGGCTAGCGGGATTGAATGAGCAGTTCTTC.

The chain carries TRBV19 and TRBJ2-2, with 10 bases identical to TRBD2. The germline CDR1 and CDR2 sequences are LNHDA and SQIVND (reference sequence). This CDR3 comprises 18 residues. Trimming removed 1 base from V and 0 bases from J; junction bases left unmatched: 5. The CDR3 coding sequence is TGTGCCAGTAGTATAGGGCTAGCGGGGGTCTCGAACACCGGGGAGCTGTTTTTT. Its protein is CASSIGLAGVSNTGELFF.

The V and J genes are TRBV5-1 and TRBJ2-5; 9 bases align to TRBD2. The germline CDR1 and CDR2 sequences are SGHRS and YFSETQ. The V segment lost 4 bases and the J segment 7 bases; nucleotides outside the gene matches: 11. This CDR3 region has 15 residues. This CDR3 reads CASSLAAGGGGTQYF. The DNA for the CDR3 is TGCGCCAGCAGCCTTGCCGCCGGCGGGGGGGGGACCCAGTACTTC.

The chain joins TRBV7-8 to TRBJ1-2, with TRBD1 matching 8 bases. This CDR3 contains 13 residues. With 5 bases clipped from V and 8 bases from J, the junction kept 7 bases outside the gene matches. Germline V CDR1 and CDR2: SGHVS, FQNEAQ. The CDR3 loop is CASSVDAGGGYTF. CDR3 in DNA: TGTGCCAGCAGCGTCGACGCAGGGGGCGGCTACACCTTC.

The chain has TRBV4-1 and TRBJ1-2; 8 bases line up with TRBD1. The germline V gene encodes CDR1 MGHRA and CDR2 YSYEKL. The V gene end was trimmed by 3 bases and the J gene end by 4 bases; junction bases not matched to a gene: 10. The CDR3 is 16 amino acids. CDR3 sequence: CASSQFWDRRGYGYTF. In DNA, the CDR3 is TGCGCCAGCAGCCAGTTCTGGGACAGGAGGGGCTATGGCTACACCTTC.

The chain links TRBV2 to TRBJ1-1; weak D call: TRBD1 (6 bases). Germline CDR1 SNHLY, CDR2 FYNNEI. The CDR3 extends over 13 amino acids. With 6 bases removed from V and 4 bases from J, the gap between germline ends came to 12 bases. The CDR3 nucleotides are TGTGCCAGCAGCTCAGGGGTGGGCACTGAAGCTTTCTTT. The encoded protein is CASSSGVGTEAFF.

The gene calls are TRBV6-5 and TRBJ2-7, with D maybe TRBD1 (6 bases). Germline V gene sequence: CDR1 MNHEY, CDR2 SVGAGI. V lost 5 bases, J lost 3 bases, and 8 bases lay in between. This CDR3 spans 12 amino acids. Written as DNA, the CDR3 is TGTGCCAGCAGTCGGGACATCTACGAGCAGTACTTC. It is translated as CASSRDIYEQYF.

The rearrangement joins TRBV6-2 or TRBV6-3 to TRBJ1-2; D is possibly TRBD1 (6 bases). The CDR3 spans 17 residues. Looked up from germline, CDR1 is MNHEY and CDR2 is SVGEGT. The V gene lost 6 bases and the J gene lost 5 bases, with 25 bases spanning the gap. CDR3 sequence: CASSTRPGTIQQYGYTF. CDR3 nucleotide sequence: TGTGCCAGCAGCACACGCCCCGGGACAATTCAACAATATGGCTACACCTTC.